This TCR beta chain was found in a study of blood T cell repertoires in COVID-19. The CDR3 length is 15 residues. In germline, CDR1 is SGHTA, CDR2 FQGNSA. Trimming took 5 bases from V and 5 from J; bases not matched to a gene: 10. Participants' own reports of clinical history determined their cohort assignment. A case of COVID-19 had been met by exposed participants within 2 weeks before study entry. Only in-frame clones appear in the TCRdb table, and some are missing; sequencing was by immunoSEQ multiplex PCR. The sample gives around 250,000 clones, 70% to 90% of which show up once; about 1% is in the top ten.

Sequencing was performed on PBMCs or T cells enriched from blood (not recorded which). V gene TRBV7-2 combines with J gene TRBJ1-2; TRBD1 matches at 8 bases. This TCR was recovered from a man aged 45-60 years who had been exposed to COVID-19. The CDR3 nucleotides read TGTGCCAGCAGCACCCCCCCCGGACAGGGTTATGGCTACACCTTC. It encodes CASSTPPGQGYGYTF.